The 20 T cell receptor beta chains listed next were all sequenced from one sample in a study of blood T cell repertoires in COVID-19. This table comes from immunoSEQ multiplex PCR, and its TCRdb copy is limited to in-frame clones, with some not included. Of some 170,000 clones detected, about 91% appear once; the ten largest clones hold around 1.6%. The sample comprised peripheral blood. Source of these receptors: a woman aged 45-60 years with acute or convalescent COVID-19.

The rearrangement links TRBV28 to TRBJ2-1; 9 nucleotides agree with TRBD1. With 6 bases clipped from V and 9 bases from J, the junction kept 12 bases outside the gene matches. Germline V gene data show CDR1 as MDHEN and CDR2 as SYDVKM. The CDR3 covers 15 residues. CDR3 region: CASSPPGQGLPEQFF. The DNA of the CDR3 is TGTGCCAGCAGCCCTCCGGGACAGGGCCTCCCTGAGCAGTTCTTC.

V is TRBV11-3 and J is TRBJ1-4; 9 positions agree with TRBD1. V gave up 4 bases and J gave up 8 bases; unmatched junction bases: 5. The V gene's germline CDR1 is SGHNT and CDR2 YENEEA. The CDR3 contains 14 residues. This CDR3 reads CASSSGQGTEKLFF. CDR3 sequence (DNA): TGTGCCAGCAGCTCGGGACAGGGTACGGAAAAACTGTTTTTT.

Only one count was recorded for this clone. The rearrangement links TRBV5-8 to TRBJ1-5; possibly TRBD1 for D (5 bases). Germline lookup yields CDR1 SGHTS and CDR2 YDEGEE. Trimming removed 1 base from V and 6 bases from J, with 17 bases in between. This CDR3 has 16 amino acids. CDR3 sequence: CASSLLAGQGSQPQHF. In DNA, the CDR3 is TGTGCCAGCAGCTTGCTCGCCGGTCAGGGTAGTCAGCCCCAGCATTTT.

The gene calls are TRBV19 and TRBJ2-5, with D perhaps TRBD2 (5 bases). Germline lookup yields CDR1 LNHDA and CDR2 SQIVND (reference sequence). The V gene lost 10 bases and the J gene lost 0 bases, with 15 bases spanning the gap. This CDR3 is built from 14 residues. CDR3 sequence: CATTREGHQETQYF. DNA for the CDR3: TGTGCCACCACCCGGGAAGGGCACCAAGAGACCCAGTACTTC.

The chain couples TRBV5-4 to TRBJ2-5; 15 nucleotides align to TRBD2. CDR3 length equals 15 residues. The V segment lost 7 bases and the J segment 5 bases; nucleotides outside the gene matches: 6. CDR1 is SGHNT, CDR2 YYREEE, per germline (reference sequence). CDR3 amino acids: CASASGTSGRETQYF. CDR3 bases: TGTGCCAGCGCCTCCGGGACTAGCGGGAGGGAGACCCAGTACTTC. Supplemented by reference TRBV5-4 and TRBJ2-5, the full variable domain reads ETGVTQSPTHLIKTRGQQVTLRCSSQSGHNTVSWYQQALGQGPQFIFQYYREEENGRGNFPPRFSGLQFPNYSSELNVNALELDDSALYLCASASGTSGRETQYFGPGTRLLVL.

The J gene is TRBJ1-5, the V gene TRBV27; D is possibly TRBD1 (5 bases). Germline loops: CDR1 MNHEY, CDR2 SMNVEV (reference sequence). V was trimmed by 5 bases and J by 7 bases, leaving 9 bases between them. CDR3 size: 12 residues. CDR3: CASSPPGQPQHF. For the CDR3, the DNA is TGTGCCAGCAGTCCTCCAGGGCAGCCCCAGCATTTT.

The rearrangement links TRBV2 to TRBJ1-1, with 7 positions matching TRBD1. With V trimmed by 3 bases and J by 0 bases, 7 bases remained unmatched. Germline V gives CDR1 SNHLY, CDR2 FYNNEI. CDR3 size: 16 residues. The CDR3 DNA reads as TGTGCCAGCAGTGAGTTCCCGGGACAGTTGAACACTGAAGCTTTCTTT. Translated, it gives CASSEFPGQLNTEAFF.

The CDR3 sequence is CASSQRNRASYEQYF. The CDR3 DNA reads TGTGCCAGCAGCCAGAGGAACAGGGCCTCCTACGAGCAGTACTTC. This chain joins TRBV3-1 (or the pseudogene TRBV3-2) and TRBJ2-7; a possible D gene is TRBD1 (6 bases). Trimming stripped 3 bases from V and 0 bases from J, with 12 bases between. CDR1 is LGHDT and CDR2 is YNNKEL in the germline V gene (reference sequence). CDR3 length equals 15 residues.

The V and J genes are TRBV4-2 and TRBJ2-5; D perhaps matches TRBD2 (5 bases). The V end was cut by 1 base, the J end by 1 base, with 13 bases between. This CDR3 has 16 residues. Germline CDR1 and CDR2: LGHNA and YNFKEQ. CDR3 nucleotides: TGTGCCAGCAGCCAAGGTCGGACTCCACCCCAAGAGACCCAGTACTTC. Amino acids: CASSQGRTPPQETQYF.

The rearrangement uses TRBV5-6 and TRBJ1-2, with D perhaps TRBD1 (5 bases). V was shortened by 5 bases and J by 4 bases, with 18 bases between the two germline ends. Germline V gene lookup returns CDR1 SGHDT and CDR2 YYEEEE. The CDR3 contains 15 residues. The CDR3 spells CASSMGGIGSYGYTF. The DNA of the CDR3 is TGTGCCAGCAGTATGGGGGGGATAGGGAGCTATGGCTACACCTTC.

This clone was seen just once. This sequence joins TRBV19 and TRBJ2-7, with D possibly TRBD2 on 6 matching bases. Trimming shortened V by 3 bases and J by 4 bases, and 10 bases separated the two germline ends. This CDR3 has 13 residues. CDR1 LNHDA and CDR2 SQIVND come from the germline V gene (reference sequence). The CDR3 loop is CASSISGTYEQYF. CDR3 in DNA: TGTGCCAGTAGTATCTCCGGGACTTACGAGCAGTACTTC.

The V gene is TRBV9, the J gene TRBJ1-1, with TRBD1 matching 7 bases. CDR1 is SGDLS and CDR2 is YYNGEE in the germline V gene. With V trimmed by 4 bases and J by 5 bases, 8 bases remained unmatched. This CDR3 comprises 14 residues. This chain's CDR3 is CASSSGGSGTEAFF. Written as DNA, the CDR3 is TGTGCCAGCAGCTCAGGGGGTTCGGGAACTGAAGCTTTCTTT. Drawing the rest from reference TRBV9 and TRBJ1-1, the complete variable domain is DSGVTQTPKHLITATGQRVTLRCSPRSGDLSVYWYQQSLDQGLQFLIQYYNGEERAKGNILERFSAQQFPDLHSELNLSSLELGDSALYFCASSSGGSGTEAFFGQGTRLTVV.

The V and J genes are TRBV5-1 and TRBJ1-1; 7 nucleotides line up with TRBD1. The V gene's germline CDR1 is SGHRS and CDR2 YFSETQ. The CDR3 is 15 amino acids. With V trimmed by 4 bases and J by 0 bases, 6 bases remained unmatched. The DNA of the CDR3 is TGCGCCAGCAGCCCAACAGGGGACATGAACACTGAAGCTTTCTTT. Its protein product is CASSPTGDMNTEAFF.

This chain joins TRBV4-3 and TRBJ2-7; 13 bases are a match to TRBD2. The CDR3 length is 15 residues. V dropped 3 bases and J dropped 2; count of bases not matched to a gene: 1. CDR1 LGHNA and CDR2 YSLEER come from the germline V gene. CDR3 nucleotides: TGCGCCAGCAGCCAGGGGACTAGCGGGACCTACGAGCAGTACTTC. As protein: CASSQGTSGTYEQYF.

The CDR3: CASRGDRDYGYTF. The CDR3 DNA reads TGTGCCAGCAGGGGGGACAGGGACTATGGCTACACCTTC. This chain joins TRBV6-5 and TRBJ1-2, with TRBD1 matching 9 bases. The CDR3 extends over 13 amino acids. Germline CDR1 reads MNHEY; CDR2 reads SVGAGI. J was trimmed by 3 bases and V by 6 bases; bases with no gene match: 2.

This clone is a singleton in its sample. This rearrangement joins TRBV30 to TRBJ1-2, with 11 bases matching TRBD1. CDR1 and CDR2 from the germline V gene are GTSNPN and SVGIG (reference sequence). With 2 bases clipped from V and 8 bases from J, the junction kept 10 bases outside the gene matches. This CDR3 has 15 amino acids. The CDR3 coding sequence is TGTGCCTGGAGTTATTATGGACAGGGGGCAGGGGGCTACACCTTC. This sequence encodes CAWSYYGQGAGGYTF.

The chain couples TRBV6-5 to TRBJ2-2; possibly TRBD1 for D (6 bases). Trimming pared 1 base from V and 5 bases from J, leaving 11 bases between. The CDR3 totals 15 residues. Germline loops: CDR1 MNHEY, CDR2 SVGAGI. The CDR3 is CASSYFSGDTGELFF. In DNA form, the CDR3 reads TGTGCCAGCAGTTACTTTTCAGGGGATACCGGGGAGCTGTTTTTT.

The rearrangement joins TRBV19 to TRBJ1-2, with no clear D. The germline V gene encodes CDR1 LNHDA and CDR2 SQIVND (reference sequence). This CDR3 has 13 amino acids. Trimming cost V 5 bases and J 4 bases, with 11 bases left between them. CDR3 DNA sequence: TGTGCCAGTAGTCCCAGCGGGCCCTATGGCTACACCTTC. Its protein is CASSPSGPYGYTF.

The chain uses TRBV6-5 and TRBJ2-1; D is perhaps TRBD1 (6 bases). CDR3 length: 13 residues. V lost 7 bases, J lost 4 bases, and 11 bases lay in between. Germline-derived CDR1 and CDR2 are MNHEY and SVGAGI. CDR3 sequence (DNA): TGTGCCAGCACACGGACAGATTACAATGAGCAGTTCTTC. Its translation: CASTRTDYNEQFF.

The chain uses TRBV5-1 and TRBJ1-3; perhaps TRBD1 as D (6 bases). This CDR3 has 17 amino acids. Germline assignment: CDR1 SGHRS and CDR2 YFSETQ. The V and J ends lost 0 bases and 0 bases respectively, with 13 bases between them. CDR3 DNA sequence: TGCGCCAGCAGCTTGGGACAGGTGCTGAACTCTGGAAACACCATATATTTT. This translates into CASSLGQVLNSGNTIYF.